This TCR beta chain derives from a study of blood T cell repertoires in COVID-19. Study context: T cells, B-cell-depleted T cells, or PBMCs provided the cDNA or gDNA that served as material.

Sequencing used immunoSEQ multiplex PCR; TCRdb keeps in-frame clones, though not all of them. The repertoire includes about 180,000 clones, about 81% of them detected once, and 12% sits in the top ten. This CDR3 is 16 amino acids long. Germline CDR1 is SGDLS and CDR2 is YYNGEE. Deletions cut 4 bases from V and 1 base from J, with 17 bases between. The TCR originated in a woman of 80 years or more with COVID-19, enrolled during active disease. The chain carries TRBV9 and TRBJ1-1, with D maybe TRBD1 (5 bases). Sequenced: peripheral blood. DNA of the CDR3: TGTGCCAGCAGCCCCCCATCAGGGCGTTGGAACACTGAAGCTTTCTTT. The encoded protein is CASSPPSGRWNTEAFF.